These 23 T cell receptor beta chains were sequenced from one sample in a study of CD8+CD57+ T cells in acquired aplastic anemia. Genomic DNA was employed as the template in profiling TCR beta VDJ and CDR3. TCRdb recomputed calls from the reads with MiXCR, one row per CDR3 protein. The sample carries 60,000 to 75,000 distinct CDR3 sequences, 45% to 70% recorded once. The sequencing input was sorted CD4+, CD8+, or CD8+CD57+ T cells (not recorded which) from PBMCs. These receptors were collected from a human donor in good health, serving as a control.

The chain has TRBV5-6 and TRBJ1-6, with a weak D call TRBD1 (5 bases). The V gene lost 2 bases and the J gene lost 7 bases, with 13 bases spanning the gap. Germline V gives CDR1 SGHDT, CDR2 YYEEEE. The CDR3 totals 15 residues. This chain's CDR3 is CASSLSGVENSPLHF. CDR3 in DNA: TGTGCCAGCAGCTTATCGGGGGTGGAGAATTCACCCCTCCACTTT.

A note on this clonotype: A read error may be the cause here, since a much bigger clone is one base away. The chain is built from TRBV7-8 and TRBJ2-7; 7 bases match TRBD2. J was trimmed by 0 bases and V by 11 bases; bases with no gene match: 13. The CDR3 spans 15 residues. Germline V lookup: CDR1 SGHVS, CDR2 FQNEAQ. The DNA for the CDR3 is TGTGCCCGCCTAAGGGGAGGGGTTCACTCCTACGAGCAGTACTTC. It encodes CARLRGGVHSYEQYF.

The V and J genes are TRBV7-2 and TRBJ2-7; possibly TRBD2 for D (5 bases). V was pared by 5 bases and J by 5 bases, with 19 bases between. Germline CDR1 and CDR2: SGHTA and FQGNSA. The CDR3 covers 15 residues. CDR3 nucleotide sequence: TGTGCCAGCAGCCCCCGCCGAGGGCGGAACAACGAGCAGTACTTC. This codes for CASSPRRGRNNEQYF.

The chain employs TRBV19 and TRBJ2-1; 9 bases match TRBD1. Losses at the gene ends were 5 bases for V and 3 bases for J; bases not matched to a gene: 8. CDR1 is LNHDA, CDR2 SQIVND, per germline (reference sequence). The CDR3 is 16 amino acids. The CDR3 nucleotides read TGTGCCAGTAGTGGCCGGGACAGGGTAATCTACAATGAGCAGTTCTTC. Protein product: CASSGRDRVIYNEQFF.

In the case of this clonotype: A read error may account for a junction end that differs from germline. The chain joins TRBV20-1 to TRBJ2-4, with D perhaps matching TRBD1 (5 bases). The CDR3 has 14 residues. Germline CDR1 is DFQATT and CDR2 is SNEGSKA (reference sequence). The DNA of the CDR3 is TGCAGTGCTAGAGATGCCCTAGGGGCGAACATTCGGTACTTC. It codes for CSARDALGANIRYF.

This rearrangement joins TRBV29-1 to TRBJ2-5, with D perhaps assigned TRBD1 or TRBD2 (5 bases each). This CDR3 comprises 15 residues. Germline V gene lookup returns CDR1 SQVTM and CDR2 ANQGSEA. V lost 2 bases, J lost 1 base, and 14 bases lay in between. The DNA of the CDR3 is TGCAGCGTTGAATTGAGGGGACCTCTCCAAGAGACCCAGTACTTC. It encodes CSVELRGPLQETQYF.

In DNA, the CDR3 is TGTGCCAGCAGTGCAGGGTCCGGGGAGCAGTACTTC. It encodes CASSAGSGEQYF. The chain recombines TRBV7-9 with TRBJ2-7, with D perhaps matching TRBD1 (5 bases). Germline V gene lookup returns CDR1 SEHNR and CDR2 FQNEAQ (reference sequence). V shed 6 bases and J shed 7 bases, with 13 bases lying between them. The CDR3 spans 12 residues. The whole variable domain, filled in from reference TRBV7-9 and TRBJ2-7, reads DTGVSQNPRHKITKRGQNVTFRCDPISEHNRLYWYRQTLGQGPEFLTYFQNEAQLEKSRLLSDRFSAERPKGSFSTLEIQRTEQGDSAMYLCASSAGSGEQYFGPGTRLTVT.

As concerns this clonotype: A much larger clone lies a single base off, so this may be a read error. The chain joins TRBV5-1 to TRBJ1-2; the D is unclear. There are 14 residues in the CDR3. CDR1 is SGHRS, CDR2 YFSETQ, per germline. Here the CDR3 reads CASSLGSTNYGHTF. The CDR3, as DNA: TGCGCCAGCAGCTTGGGATCCACGAACTATGGCCACACCTTC.

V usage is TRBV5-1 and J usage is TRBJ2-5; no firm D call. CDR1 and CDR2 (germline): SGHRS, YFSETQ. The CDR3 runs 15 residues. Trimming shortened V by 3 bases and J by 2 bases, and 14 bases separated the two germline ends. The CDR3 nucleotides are TGCGCCAGCAGCTCCTACATCGGTCAACAAGAGACCCAGTACTTC. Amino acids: CASSSYIGQQETQYF.

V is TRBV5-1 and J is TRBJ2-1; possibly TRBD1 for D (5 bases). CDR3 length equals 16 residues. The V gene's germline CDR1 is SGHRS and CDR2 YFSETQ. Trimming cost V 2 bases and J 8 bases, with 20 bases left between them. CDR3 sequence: CASSLTSESGLHEQFF. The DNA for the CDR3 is TGCGCCAGCAGCTTAACCAGTGAATCAGGGTTACATGAGCAGTTCTTC.

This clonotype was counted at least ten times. CDR3 in amino acids: CASSPGQNNQPQHF. DNA of the CDR3: TGTGCCAGCAGCCCGGGACAGAATAATCAGCCCCAGCATTTT. The chain combines TRBV9 with TRBJ1-5; 7 bases are shared with TRBD1. Germline-derived CDR1 and CDR2 are SGDLS and YYNGEE. The CDR3 length is 14 residues. Unmatched junction bases numbered 5, after V lost 4 bases and J lost 4 bases.

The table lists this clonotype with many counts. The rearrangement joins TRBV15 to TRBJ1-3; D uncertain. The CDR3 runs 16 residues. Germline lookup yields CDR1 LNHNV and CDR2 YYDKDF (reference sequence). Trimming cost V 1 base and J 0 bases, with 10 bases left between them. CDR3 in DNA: TGTGCCACCAGCAGAGTAGGGTCCCGCTCTGGAAACACCATATATTTT. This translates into CATSRVGSRSGNTIYF.

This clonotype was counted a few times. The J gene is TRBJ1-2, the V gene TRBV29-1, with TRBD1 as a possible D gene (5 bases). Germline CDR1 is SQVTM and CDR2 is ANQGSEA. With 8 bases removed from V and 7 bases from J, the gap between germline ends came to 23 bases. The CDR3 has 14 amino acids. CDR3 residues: CSPRRDPTLSGYTF. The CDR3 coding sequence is TGCAGCCCGAGGAGGGACCCGACCCTTTCTGGCTACACCTTC. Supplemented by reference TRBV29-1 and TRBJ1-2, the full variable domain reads SAVISQKPSRDICQRGTSLTIQCQVDSQVTMMFWYRQQPGQSLTLIATANQGSEATYESGFVIDKFPISRPNLTFSTLTVSNMSPEDSSIYLCSPRRDPTLSGYTFGSGTRLTVV.

CDR3 DNA: TGTGCCAGCATGAGACAGGGCGCCGGGGAGCTGTTTTTT. This gives the protein CASMRQGAGELFF. V gene TRBV2 combines with J gene TRBJ2-2, with TRBD1 matching over 7 bases. The CDR3 runs to 13 residues. Germline lookup yields CDR1 SNHLY and CDR2 FYNNEI. Unmatched junction bases numbered 5, after V lost 7 bases and J lost 6 bases.

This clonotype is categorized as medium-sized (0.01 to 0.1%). CDR3 nucleotides: TGTGCCAGCAGCTGGGACCGGAGCTCCTACGAGCAGTACTTC. Its translation: CASSWDRSSYEQYF. The chain couples TRBV2 to TRBJ2-7; TRBD1 or TRBD2 may be the D gene (5 bases each). With 6 bases removed from V and 0 bases from J, the gap between germline ends came to 12 bases. The germline CDR1 and CDR2 sequences are SNHLY and FYNNEI. The CDR3 contains 14 residues.

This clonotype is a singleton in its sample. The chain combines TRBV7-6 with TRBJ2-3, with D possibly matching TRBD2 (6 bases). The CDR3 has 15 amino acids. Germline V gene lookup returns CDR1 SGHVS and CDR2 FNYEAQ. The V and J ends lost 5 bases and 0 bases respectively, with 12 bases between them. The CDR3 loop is CASSGPGASTDTQYF. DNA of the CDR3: TGTGCCAGCAGCGGTCCGGGAGCCAGCACAGATACGCAGTATTTT.

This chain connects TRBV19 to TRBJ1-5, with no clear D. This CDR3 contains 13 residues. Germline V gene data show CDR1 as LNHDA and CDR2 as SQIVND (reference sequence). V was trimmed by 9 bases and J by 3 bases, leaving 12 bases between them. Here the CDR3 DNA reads TGTGCCAGCAGAGACGGGGACAATCAGCCCCAGCATTTT. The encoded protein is CASRDGDNQPQHF.

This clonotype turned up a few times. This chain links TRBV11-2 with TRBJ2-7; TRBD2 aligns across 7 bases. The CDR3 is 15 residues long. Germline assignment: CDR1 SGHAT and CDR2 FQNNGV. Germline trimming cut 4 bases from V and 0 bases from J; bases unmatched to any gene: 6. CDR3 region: CASSSPRTSSYEQYF. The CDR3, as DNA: TGTGCCAGCAGCTCCCCCAGGACTAGCTCCTACGAGCAGTACTTC.

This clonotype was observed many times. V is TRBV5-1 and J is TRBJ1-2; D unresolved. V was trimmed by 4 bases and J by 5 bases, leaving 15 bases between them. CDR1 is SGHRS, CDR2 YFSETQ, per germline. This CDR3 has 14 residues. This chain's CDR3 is CASSRRPQEYGYTF. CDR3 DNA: TGCGCCAGCAGCCGGAGGCCCCAAGAGTATGGCTACACCTTC.

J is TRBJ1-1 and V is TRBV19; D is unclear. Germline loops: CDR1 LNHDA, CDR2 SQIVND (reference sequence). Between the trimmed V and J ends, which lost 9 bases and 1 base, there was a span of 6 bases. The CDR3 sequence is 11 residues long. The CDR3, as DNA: TGTGCCAGGACCGAGAACACTGAAGCTTTCTTT. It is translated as CARTENTEAFF. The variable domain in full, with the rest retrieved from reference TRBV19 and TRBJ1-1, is DGGITQSPKYLFRKEGQNVTLSCEQNLNHDAMYWYRQDPGQGLRLIYYSQIVNDFQKGDIAEGYSVSREKKESFPLTVTSAQKNPTAFYLCARTENTEAFFGQGTRLTVV.

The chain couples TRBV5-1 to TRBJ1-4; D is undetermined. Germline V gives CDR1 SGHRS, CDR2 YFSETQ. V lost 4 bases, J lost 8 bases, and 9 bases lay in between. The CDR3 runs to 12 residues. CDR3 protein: CASSPGAEKLFF. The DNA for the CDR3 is TGCGCCAGCAGCCCGGGAGCGGAAAAACTGTTTTTT.

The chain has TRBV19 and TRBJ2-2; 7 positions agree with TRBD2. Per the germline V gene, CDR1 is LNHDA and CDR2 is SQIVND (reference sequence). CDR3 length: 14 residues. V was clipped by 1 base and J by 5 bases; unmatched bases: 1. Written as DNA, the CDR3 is TGTGCCAGTAGTATAGGAGCGGGAACCGGGGAGCTGTTTTTT. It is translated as CASSIGAGTGELFF.

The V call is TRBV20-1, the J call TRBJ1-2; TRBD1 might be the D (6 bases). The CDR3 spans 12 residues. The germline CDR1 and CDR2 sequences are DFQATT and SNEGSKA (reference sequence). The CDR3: CNQKGQPGGYTF. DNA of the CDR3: TGCAACCAGAAAGGACAGCCCGGGGGCTACACCTTC.